One sample yielded the 8 T cell receptor beta chains listed below, sequenced in a study of T cell responses to AZD1222 COVID-19 vaccine. Profiled with immunoSEQ multiplex PCR; TCRdb holds only in-frame clones, not every one. This table has fewer than 200,000 clones, approximately 90% appearing once. The sequencing used peripheral blood, collected 28 days after the second dose of the MenACWY control vaccine. The source of these receptors is an adult who received the MenACWY meningococcal vaccine as a control.

The CDR3 reads CASSYDDSNQPQHF. The DNA for the CDR3 is TGTGCCAGCAGTTACGACGATAGCAATCAGCCCCAGCATTTT. The V call is TRBV6-5, the J call TRBJ1-5; D not certain. Germline V gives CDR1 MNHEY, CDR2 SVGAGI. The V end was cut by 2 bases, the J end by 0 bases, with 5 bases between. This CDR3 region has 14 residues.

This chain links TRBV28 with TRBJ2-1, with 9 bases aligning to TRBD1. The germline gives CDR1 MDHEN, CDR2 SYDVKM. Trimming at V came to 5 bases and at J to 15 bases, leaving 5 bases not matched to a gene. The CDR3 contains 11 residues. The CDR3 sequence: CASSPGQGLFF. The CDR3 DNA reads as TGTGCCAGCAGTCCCGGACAGGGGTTGTTCTTC.

This rearrangement joins TRBV6-2 or TRBV6-3 to TRBJ1-5, with D possibly matching TRBD1 (6 bases). The CDR3 loop spans 17 amino acids. V gave up 2 bases and J gave up 0 bases, with 14 bases separating them. Germline assignment: CDR1 MNHEY and CDR2 SVGEGT. CDR3 sequence reads: CASSYPLQGISNQPQHF. CDR3 DNA sequence: TGTGCCAGCAGTTACCCTCTTCAGGGGATTAGCAATCAGCCCCAGCATTTT.

The gene calls are TRBV4-3 and TRBJ1-4, with D unclear. Trimming stripped 8 bases from V and 5 bases from J, with 21 bases between. There are 16 residues in the CDR3. Per germline, CDR1 LGHNA and CDR2 YSLEER. CDR3 sequence: CASGREAVMPNEKLFF. As DNA, the CDR3 is TGCGCCAGCGGAAGGGAGGCGGTGATGCCAAATGAAAAACTGTTTTTT.

The V gene is TRBV28, the J gene TRBJ1-1, with 9 nucleotides matching TRBD1. The V and J ends lost 7 bases and 10 bases, in that order; junction bases with no gene match: 7. Per germline, CDR1 MDHEN and CDR2 SYDVKM. There are 12 residues in the CDR3. The chain's CDR3 is CASKQGARRAFF. CDR3 bases: TGTGCCAGCAAACAGGGGGCTAGGCGAGCTTTCTTT.

This chain links TRBV10-3 with TRBJ1-2; D ambiguous. Germline values: CDR1 ENHRY, CDR2 SYGVKD. The CDR3 runs to 13 residues. V was clipped by 9 bases and J by 2 bases, with 13 bases between them. This chain's CDR3 is CAIRTDPNYGYTF. Written as DNA, the CDR3 is TGTGCCATTAGGACGGACCCGAACTATGGCTACACCTTC.

This clone was detected once. V usage is TRBV11-2 and J usage is TRBJ2-2; D not certain. Trimming took off 5 bases at V and 7 bases at J, with 14 bases between the two ends. Germline V lookup: CDR1 SGHAT, CDR2 FQNNGV. The CDR3 runs 14 residues. DNA of the CDR3: TGTGCCAGCAGCCAATGGACGGCCCTCGGGGAGCTGTTTTTT. Protein: CASSQWTALGELFF. Full variable domain (outside the CDR3, taken from reference TRBV11-2 and TRBJ2-2): EAGVAQSPRYKIIEKRQSVAFWCNPISGHATLYWYQQILGQGPKLLIQFQNNGVVDDSQLPKDRFSAERLKGVDSTLKIQPAKLEDSAVYLCASSQWTALGELFFGEGSRLTVL.

The table lists this clone with a few counts. The V call is TRBV3-1 (or the pseudogene TRBV3-2), the J call TRBJ1-3; possible D gene TRBD1, 5 bases. Germline V gene lookup returns CDR1 LGHDT and CDR2 YNNKEL (reference sequence). This CDR3 comprises 14 residues. V gave up 6 bases and J gave up 2 bases, with 11 bases separating them. The CDR3 nucleotides are TGTGCCAGCAGGGATTCGGGGCCTGGAAACACCATATATTTT. Translation gives CASRDSGPGNTIYF.